This TCR beta chain came from a study of patients and donors after allogeneic stem cell transplantation. MiXCR, run by TCRdb on the RT-PCR reads, gives a single entry per CDR3 protein. The table lists 190,000 or so distinct CDR3 sequences, around two fifths of them singletons. CDR3 length: 17 amino acids. Germline CDR1 reads SNHLY; CDR2 reads FYNNEI. V lost 1 base to trimming and J lost 0 bases, with 13 bases between them. This clonotype has just a few counts. The sequence was obtained from a human donor who was either an allogeneic HSCT recipient or a stem cell or donor lymphocyte infusion donor (not recorded which). It is not recorded whose cells these are; they may come from a transplant donor. The sample was blood, either unsorted or a sorted T cell fraction (not recorded which). This chain connects TRBV2 to TRBJ1-3, with D possibly being TRBD1 (5 bases). The CDR3 DNA follows: TGTGCCAGCAGTGAAGTGGGGGGAAGGAGCTCTGGAAACACCATATATTTT. It codes for CASSEVGGRSSGNTIYF.